These T cell receptor beta chains were read from a single sample in a study of blood T cell repertoires in COVID-19. The table came from immunoSEQ multiplex PCR; TCRdb's copy has only in-frame clones and leaves some out. This sample has 150,000 to 200,000 clones, with roughly 80% found just once. The material sequenced was peripheral blood. Source of these receptors: a woman between 40 and 50 years old with COVID-19, enrolled during active disease. The CDR3 runs from the conserved cysteine through the conserved F or W. D genes are given only for firm matches. Expanded clones are given a class, and other clones once, few, many or no size at all.

>14|TRBV9|-|TRBJ1-6|TRBD1
TGTGCCAGCAGCGCTACAGGGGGCGGGTCACCCCTCCACTTT
CASSATGGGSPLHF
>12|TRBV2|few|TRBJ2-1|-
TGTGCCACCCAAGGACTGGGGAATGAGCAGTTCTTC
CATQGLGNEQFF
>14|TRBV9|-|TRBJ1-3|-
TGTGCCAGCAGCGTACCAGGGGTTCCCAGCAAAATATATTTT
CASSVPGVPSKIYF
>14|TRBV3-1/TRBV3-2|-|TRBJ1-4|-
TGTGCCAGCAGCCAGGGCAGGGCGAGTGAAAAACTGTTTTTT
CASSQGRASEKLFF
>15|TRBV5-1|-|TRBJ2-3|TRBD2
TGCGCCAGCAGCTTAACTAGCGGGGGCACAGATACGCAGTATTTT
CASSLTSGGTDTQYF
>14|TRBV6-6|-|TRBJ1-2|-
TGTGCCAGCAGTTATATCCAGGGGAACTATGGCTACACCTTC
CASSYIQGNYGYTF
>13|TRBV30|-|TRBJ2-7|-
TGTGCCTGGGTACCGGGGAGGTCCTACGAGCAGTACTTC
CAWVPGRSYEQYF
>15|TRBV5-4|-|TRBJ1-6|-
TGTGCCAGCAGCTTGGGATCAGGGGAGGGGTCACCCCTCCACTTT
CASSLGSGEGSPLHF
>16|TRBV5-1|-|TRBJ2-3|TRBD1
TGCGCCAGCAGCTTGGCCGGGACAGCTCCAGAAAATACGCAGTATTTT
CASSLAGTAPENTQYF
>16|TRBV7-6|-|TRBJ2-5|TRBD2
TGTGCCAGCAGCTTGTCGAGCGGGGTAAATGTGGAGACCCAGTACTTC
CASSLSSGVNVETQYF
>13|TRBV5-1|-|TRBJ1-2|TRBD1
TGCGCCAGCAGCTTGGCTACAGGGGAATCGGGCACCTTC
CASSLATGESGTF
>14|TRBV7-2|-|TRBJ2-7|-
TGTGCCAGCAGCATGCGGGCCGAGAAATGCGAGCAGTACTTC
CASSMRAEKCEQYF